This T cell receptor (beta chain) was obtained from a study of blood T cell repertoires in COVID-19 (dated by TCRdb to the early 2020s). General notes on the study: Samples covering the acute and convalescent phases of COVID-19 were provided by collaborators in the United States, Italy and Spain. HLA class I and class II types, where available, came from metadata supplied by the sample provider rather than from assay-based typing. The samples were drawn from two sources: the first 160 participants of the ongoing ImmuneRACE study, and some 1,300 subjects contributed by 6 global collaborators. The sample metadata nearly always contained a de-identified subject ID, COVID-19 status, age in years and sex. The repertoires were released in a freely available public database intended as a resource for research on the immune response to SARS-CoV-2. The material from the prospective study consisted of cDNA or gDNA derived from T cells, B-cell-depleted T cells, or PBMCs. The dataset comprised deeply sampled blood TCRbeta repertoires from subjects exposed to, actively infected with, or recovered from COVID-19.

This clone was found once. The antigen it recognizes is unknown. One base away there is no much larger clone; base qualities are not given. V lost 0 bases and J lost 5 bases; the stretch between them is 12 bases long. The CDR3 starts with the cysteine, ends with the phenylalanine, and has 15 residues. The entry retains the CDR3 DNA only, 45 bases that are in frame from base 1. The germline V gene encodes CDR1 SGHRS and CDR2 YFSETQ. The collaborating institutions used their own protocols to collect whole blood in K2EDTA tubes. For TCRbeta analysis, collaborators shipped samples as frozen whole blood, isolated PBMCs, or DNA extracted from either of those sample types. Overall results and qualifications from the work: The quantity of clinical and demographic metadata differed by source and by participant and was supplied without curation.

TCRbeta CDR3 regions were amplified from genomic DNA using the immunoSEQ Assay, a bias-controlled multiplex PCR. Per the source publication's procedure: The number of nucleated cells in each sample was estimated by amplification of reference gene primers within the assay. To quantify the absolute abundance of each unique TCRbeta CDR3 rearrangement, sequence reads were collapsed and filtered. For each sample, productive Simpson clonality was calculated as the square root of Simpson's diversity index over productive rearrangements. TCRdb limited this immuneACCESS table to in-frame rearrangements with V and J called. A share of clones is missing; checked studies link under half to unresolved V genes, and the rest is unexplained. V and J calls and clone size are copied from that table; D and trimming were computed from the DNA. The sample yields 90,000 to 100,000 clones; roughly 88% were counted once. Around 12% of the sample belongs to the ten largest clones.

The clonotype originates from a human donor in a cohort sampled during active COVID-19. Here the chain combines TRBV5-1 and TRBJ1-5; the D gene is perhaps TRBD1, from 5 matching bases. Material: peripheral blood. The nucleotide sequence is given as TGCGCCAGCAGCTTGGGAGGCAGGGAGGATCAGCCCCAGCATTTT. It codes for CASSLGGREDQPQHF. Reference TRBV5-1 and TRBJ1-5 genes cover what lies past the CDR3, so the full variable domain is KAGVTQTPRYLIKTRGQQVTLSCSPISGHRSVSWYQQTPGQGLQFLFEYFSETQRNKGNFPGRFSGRQFSNSRSEMNVSTLELGDSALYLCASSLGGREDQPQHFGDGTRLSIL.